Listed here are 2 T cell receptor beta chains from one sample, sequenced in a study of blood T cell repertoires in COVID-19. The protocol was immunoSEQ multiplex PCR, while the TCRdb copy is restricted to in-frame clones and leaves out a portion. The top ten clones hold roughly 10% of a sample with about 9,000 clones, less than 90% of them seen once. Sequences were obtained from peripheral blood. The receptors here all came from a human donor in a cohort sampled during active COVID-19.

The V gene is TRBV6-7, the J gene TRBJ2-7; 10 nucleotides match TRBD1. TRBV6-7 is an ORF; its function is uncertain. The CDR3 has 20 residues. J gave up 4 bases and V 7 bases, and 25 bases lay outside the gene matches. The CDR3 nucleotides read TGTGCCAGCACCGAGTTAACACCCCACGGGACAGGGGCCTCAAAATACGAGCAGTACTTC. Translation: CASTELTPHGTGASKYEQYF.

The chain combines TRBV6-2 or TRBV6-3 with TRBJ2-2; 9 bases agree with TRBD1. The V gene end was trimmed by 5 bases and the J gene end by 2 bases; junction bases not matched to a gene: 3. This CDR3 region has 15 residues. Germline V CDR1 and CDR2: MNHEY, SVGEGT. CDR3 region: CASSRDRENTGELFF. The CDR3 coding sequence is TGTGCCAGCAGTAGGGACAGGGAAAACACCGGGGAGCTGTTTTTT.